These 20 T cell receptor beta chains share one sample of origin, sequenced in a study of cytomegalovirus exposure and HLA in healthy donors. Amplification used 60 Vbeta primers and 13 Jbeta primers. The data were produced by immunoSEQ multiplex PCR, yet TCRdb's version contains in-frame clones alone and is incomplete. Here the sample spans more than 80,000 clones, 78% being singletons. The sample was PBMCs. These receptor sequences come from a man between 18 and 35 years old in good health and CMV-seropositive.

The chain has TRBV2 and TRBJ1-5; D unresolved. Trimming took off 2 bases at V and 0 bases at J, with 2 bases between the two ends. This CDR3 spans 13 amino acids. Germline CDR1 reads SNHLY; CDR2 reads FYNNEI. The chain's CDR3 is CASSEHSNQPQHF. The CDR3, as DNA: TGTGCCAGCAGTGAACATAGCAATCAGCCCCAGCATTTT.

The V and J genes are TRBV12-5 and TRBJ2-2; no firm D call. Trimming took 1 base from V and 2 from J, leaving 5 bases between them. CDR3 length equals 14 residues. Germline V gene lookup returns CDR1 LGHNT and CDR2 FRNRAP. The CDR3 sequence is CASGLDRNTGELFF. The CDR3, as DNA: TGTGCTAGTGGTTTGGACAGAAACACCGGGGAGCTGTTTTTT.

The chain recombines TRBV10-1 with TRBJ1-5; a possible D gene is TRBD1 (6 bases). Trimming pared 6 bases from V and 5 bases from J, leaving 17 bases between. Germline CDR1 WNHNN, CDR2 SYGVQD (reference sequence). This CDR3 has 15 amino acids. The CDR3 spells CASRYGGRMHQPQHF. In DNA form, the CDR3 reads TGCGCCAGCAGGTACGGGGGGCGAATGCATCAGCCCCAGCATTTT.

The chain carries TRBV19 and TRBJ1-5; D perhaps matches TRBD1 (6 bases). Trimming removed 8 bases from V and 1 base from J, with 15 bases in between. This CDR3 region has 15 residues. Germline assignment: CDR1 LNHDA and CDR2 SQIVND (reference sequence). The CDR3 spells CASWGPGWSNQPQHF. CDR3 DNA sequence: TGTGCCAGTTGGGGGCCCGGTTGGAGCAATCAGCCCCAGCATTTT.

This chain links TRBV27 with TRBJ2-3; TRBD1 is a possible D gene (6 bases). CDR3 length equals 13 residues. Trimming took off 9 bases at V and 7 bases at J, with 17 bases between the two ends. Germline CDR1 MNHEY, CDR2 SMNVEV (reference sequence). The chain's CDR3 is CASALQGGNTQYF. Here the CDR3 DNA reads TGTGCCAGTGCCCTACAGGGTGGAAATACGCAGTATTTT.

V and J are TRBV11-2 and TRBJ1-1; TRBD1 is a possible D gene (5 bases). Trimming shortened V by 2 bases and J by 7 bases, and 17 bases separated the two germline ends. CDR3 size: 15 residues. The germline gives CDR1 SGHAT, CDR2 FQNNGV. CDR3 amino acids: CASSLPLGGDDEAFF. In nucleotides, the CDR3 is TGTGCCAGCAGCTTACCGCTCGGCGGGGACGATGAAGCTTTCTTT.

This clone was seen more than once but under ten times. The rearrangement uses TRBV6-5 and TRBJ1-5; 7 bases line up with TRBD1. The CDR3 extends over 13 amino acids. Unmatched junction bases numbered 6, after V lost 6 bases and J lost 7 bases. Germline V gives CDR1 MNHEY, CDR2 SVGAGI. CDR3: CASSDRVQQPQHF. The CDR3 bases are TGTGCCAGCAGCGACAGGGTTCAGCAGCCCCAGCATTTT.

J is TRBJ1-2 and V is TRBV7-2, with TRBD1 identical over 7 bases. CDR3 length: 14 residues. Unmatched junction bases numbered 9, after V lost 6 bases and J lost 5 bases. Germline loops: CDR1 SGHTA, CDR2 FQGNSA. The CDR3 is CASRYRGRLYGYTF. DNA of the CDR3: TGTGCCAGCAGGTACAGGGGTAGGTTGTATGGCTACACCTTC.

The CDR3 loop is CSVGLRIDEQFF. In nucleotides, the CDR3 is TGCAGCGTTGGGTTGCGGATCGATGAGCAGTTCTTC. The chain carries TRBV29-1 and TRBJ2-1; D ambiguous. Germline V gives CDR1 SQVTM, CDR2 ANQGSEA. This CDR3 contains 12 residues. Between the trimmed V and J ends, which lost 4 bases and 8 bases, there was a span of 12 bases.

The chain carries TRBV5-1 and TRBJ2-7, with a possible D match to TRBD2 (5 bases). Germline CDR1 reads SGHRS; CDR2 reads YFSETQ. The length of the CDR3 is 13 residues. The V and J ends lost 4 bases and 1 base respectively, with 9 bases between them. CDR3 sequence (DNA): TGCGCCAGCAGCCGGACTGGTTCCTACGAGCAGTACTTC. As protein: CASSRTGSYEQYF.

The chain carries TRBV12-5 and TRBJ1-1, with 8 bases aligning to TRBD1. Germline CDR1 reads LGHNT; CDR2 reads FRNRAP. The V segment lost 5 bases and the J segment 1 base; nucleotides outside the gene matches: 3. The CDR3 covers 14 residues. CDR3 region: CASGQGAGNTEAFF. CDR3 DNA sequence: TGTGCTAGTGGTCAGGGGGCGGGGAACACTGAAGCTTTCTTT. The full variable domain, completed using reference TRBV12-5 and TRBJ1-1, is DARVTQTPRHKVTEMGQEVTMRCQPILGHNTVFWYRQTMMQGLELLAYFRNRAPLDDSGMPKDRFSAEMPDATLATLKIQPSEPRDSAVYFCASGQGAGNTEAFFGQGTRLTVV.

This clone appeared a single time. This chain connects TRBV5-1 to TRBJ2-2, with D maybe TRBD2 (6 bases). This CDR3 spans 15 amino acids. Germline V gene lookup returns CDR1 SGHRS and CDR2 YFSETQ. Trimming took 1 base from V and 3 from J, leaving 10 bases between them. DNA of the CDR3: TGCGCCAGCAGCTTGCCACCGGGGGACACCGGGGAGCTGTTTTTT. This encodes CASSLPPGDTGELFF.

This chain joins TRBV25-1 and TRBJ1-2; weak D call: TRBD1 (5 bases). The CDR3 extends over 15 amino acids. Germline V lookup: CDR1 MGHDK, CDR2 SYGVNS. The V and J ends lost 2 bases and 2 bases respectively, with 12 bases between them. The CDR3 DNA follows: TGTGCCAGCAGTGAAAGCAGGGTGGTCAACTATGGCTACACCTTC. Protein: CASSESRVVNYGYTF.

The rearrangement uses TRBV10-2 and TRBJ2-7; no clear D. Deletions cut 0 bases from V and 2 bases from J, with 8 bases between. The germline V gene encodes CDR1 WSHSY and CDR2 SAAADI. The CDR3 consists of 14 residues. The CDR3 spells CASSESGSTYEQYF. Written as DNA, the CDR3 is TGCGCCAGCAGTGAGTCTGGCTCAACCTACGAGCAGTACTTC.

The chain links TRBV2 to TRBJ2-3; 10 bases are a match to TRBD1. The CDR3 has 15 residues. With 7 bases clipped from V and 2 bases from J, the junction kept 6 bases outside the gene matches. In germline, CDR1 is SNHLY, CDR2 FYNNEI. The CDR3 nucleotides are TGTGCCAGCACATCGGACAGGGGGGACACAGATACGCAGTATTTT. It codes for CASTSDRGDTDTQYF. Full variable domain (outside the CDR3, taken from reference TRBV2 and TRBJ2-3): EPEVTQTPSHQVTQMGQEVILRCVPISNHLYFYWYRQILGQKVEFLVSFYNNEISEKSEIFDDQFSVERPDGSNFTLKIRSTKLEDSAMYFCASTSDRGDTDTQYFGPGTRLTVL.

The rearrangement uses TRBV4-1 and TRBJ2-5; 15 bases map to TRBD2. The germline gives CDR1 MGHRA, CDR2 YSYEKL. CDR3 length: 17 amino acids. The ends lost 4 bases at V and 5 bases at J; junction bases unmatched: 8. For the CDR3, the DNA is TGCGCCAGCAGCCCGAGGACTAGCGGGAGGGCCGTTGAGACCCAGTACTTC. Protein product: CASSPRTSGRAVETQYF.

The CDR3 sequence: CASSPPVRDGYTF. CDR3 nucleotides: TGTGCCAGCTCACCACCGGTTCGGGATGGCTACACCTTC. The rearrangement links TRBV18 to TRBJ1-2; unclear D gene. V was shortened by 0 bases and J by 6 bases, with 8 bases between the two germline ends. Germline CDR1 reads KGHSH; CDR2 reads LQKENI. The CDR3 contains 13 residues. Supplemented by reference TRBV18 and TRBJ1-2, the full variable domain reads NAGVMQNPRHLVRRRGQEARLRCSPMKGHSHVYWYRQLPEEGLKFMVYLQKENIIDESGMPKERFSAEFPKEGPSILRIQQVVRGDSAAYFCASSPPVRDGYTFGSGTRLTVV.

CDR3: CASQIYRTARDTQYF. In nucleotides, the CDR3 is TGTGCCAGCCAAATCTACCGGACAGCGCGAGATACGCAGTATTTT. J is TRBJ2-3 and V is TRBV6-5; TRBD1 might be the D (6 bases). Germline CDR1 MNHEY, CDR2 SVGAGI. CDR3 length: 15 amino acids. Trimming took 8 bases from V and 5 from J, leaving 20 bases between them.

The CDR3 DNA reads as TGTGCCAGCGGACAGGGTTACAATCAGCCCCAGCATTTT. Translating it yields CASGQGYNQPQHF. This sequence joins TRBV7-9 and TRBJ1-5; TRBD1 matches 8 bases. The J segment lost 3 bases and the V segment lost 8 bases, leaving 3 bases of the junction unmatched. Germline loops: CDR1 SEHNR, CDR2 FQNEAQ (reference sequence). The CDR3 is 13 amino acids.

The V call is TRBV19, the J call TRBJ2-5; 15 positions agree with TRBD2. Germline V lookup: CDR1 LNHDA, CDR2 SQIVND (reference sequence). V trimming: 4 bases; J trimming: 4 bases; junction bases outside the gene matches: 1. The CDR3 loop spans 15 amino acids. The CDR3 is CASSTGLAGGETQYF. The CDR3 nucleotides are TGTGCCAGTAGTACGGGACTAGCGGGGGGAGAGACCCAGTACTTC.